This T cell receptor beta chain is from a study of spatial heterogeneity in lung cancer. The wider study: Alpha-chain detections were consistently fewer than beta-chain detections among the sequences.

Time point defined: sample taken at primary tumor resection. The donors were 55 to 85 patients with non-small cell lung cancer that was early-stage and untreated. Sequencing was performed on whole RNA extracted from tumor and nontumor lung tissue, or from frozen PBMC, and the material was left unsorted. MiXCR, applied by TCRdb to the 5' RACE reads, yields one record per CDR3 protein. The data show some 9,800 distinct CDR3 sequences, roughly 6% seen once. Notes on the study in general: Counts of expanded intratumoral alpha and beta TCRs tracked tumor mutation counts.

This CDR3 is 16 amino acids long. V lost 3 bases, J lost 8 bases, and 12 bases stayed unmatched. Germline V gene data show CDR1 as GTSNPN and CDR2 as SVGIG (reference sequence). With respect to this clonotype: No antigen is known for it.

This specimen was lung tumor tissue, taken at surgery. The chain uses TRBV30 and TRBJ2-1; 11 positions match TRBD2. The receptor's source is a male donor with early-stage non-small cell lung cancer. The CDR3 DNA follows: TGTGCCTGGAGCCCGAAGGTAGCGGGAGGGTTGGATGAGCAGTTCTTC. It codes for CAWSPKVAGGLDEQFF. Based on the CDR3 plus reference TRBV30 and TRBJ2-1, the full variable domain is SQTIHQWPATLVQPVGSPLSLECTVEGTSNPNLYWYRQAAGRGLQLLFYSVGIGQISSEVPQNLSASRPQDRQFILSSKKLLLSDSGFYLCAWSPKVAGGLDEQFFGPGTRLTVL.